Given below is one TCR beta chain in context. What it recognizes is unknown. Only in-frame clones appear in the TCRdb table, and some are missing; sequencing was by immunoSEQ multiplex PCR. The sample yields about 80,000 clones, under 95% seen once. Sequencing was limited to surgery cases with top T cell transcript signatures in brain tissue. Before surgery, patients took at least one anti-epileptic drug. This sample stems from a study of brain T cells in children with intractable seizures. Germline CDR1 SEHNR, CDR2 FQNEAQ (reference sequence). The V end lost 5 bases, the J end lost 4 bases, and 15 bases lay between the germline ends. The CDR3 loop spans 15 amino acids. Whole-study results and caveats: Absence of clones before surgery may stem from lower sequencing depth. Patients' HCMV serostatus was unknown; virus specificity rests on CDR3 similarity alone.

The chain recombines TRBV7-9 with TRBJ1-3; D not certain. The TCR comes from a girl between 2 and 10 years old with Rasmussen encephalitis and intractable seizures. This material consisted of peripheral blood, taken at surgery. The CDR3 is CASSITGPRGNTIYF. The DNA of the CDR3 is TGTGCCAGCAGCATCACCGGCCCTCGAGGAAACACCATATATTTT.